The entry below describes one T cell receptor beta chain. The data are from a study of cytomegalovirus exposure and HLA in healthy donors. Deletions cut 1 base from V and 7 bases from J, with 17 bases between. The CDR3 consists of 15 residues. Per the germline V gene, CDR1 is SGHDN and CDR2 is FVKESK. PCR was performed using 60 Vbeta and 13 Jbeta primers. Clones were read by immunoSEQ multiplex PCR, and TCRdb kept only the in-frame ones, dropping some. The profile shows about 130,000 clones, about 69% of them singletons. The sequencing sample was made of PBMCs. This receptor was obtained from a man aged 25-40 years in good health and CMV-seronegative. The genes are TRBV14 and TRBJ2-7; D is unresolved. CDR3 DNA sequence: TGTGCCAGCAGCCAAGTCCGTGGGTGGGCTACAGAGCAGTACTTC. Amino acid sequence: CASSQVRGWATEQYF.